This TCR beta chain was sequenced for a study of CD8+ T cells in alopecia areata. Study findings and constraints: Tofacitinib yielded significantly lower scalp clonality and fewer expanded CD8+ clones among the top 100. Possibly as an HLA-related effect, TCR sharing across patients appeared less clear than in mice.

Reverse transcribed after extraction, RNA yielded cDNA as the sequencing template. TCRdb keeps only in-frame clones here, not all; method: immunoSEQ multiplex PCR. The data hold 210,000 or so clones, with approximately 72% observed a single time. Treatment in this sample: oral pan-JAK inhibitor, 5-10 mg twice daily. Peripheral blood and lesional scalp punch biopsies came from alopecia areata patients. The authors sorted CD4+ and CD8+ T cells from PBMCs. This clone was observed a few times. The target antigen is unknown. Germline V gene sequence: CDR1 SGHRS, CDR2 YFSETQ. This CDR3 contains 12 residues. V lost 1 base and J lost 6, with 7 bases in between.

The material sequenced was CD4+ T cells sorted from blood, taken at week 44, from a patient treated with tofacitinib. The receptor was derived from a human donor with alopecia areata. The V call is TRBV5-1, the J call TRBJ1-1; D remains ambiguous. The CDR3 sequence: CASSLHPPEAFF. The CDR3 DNA reads as TGCGCCAGCAGCTTGCACCCCCCTGAAGCTTTCTTT.